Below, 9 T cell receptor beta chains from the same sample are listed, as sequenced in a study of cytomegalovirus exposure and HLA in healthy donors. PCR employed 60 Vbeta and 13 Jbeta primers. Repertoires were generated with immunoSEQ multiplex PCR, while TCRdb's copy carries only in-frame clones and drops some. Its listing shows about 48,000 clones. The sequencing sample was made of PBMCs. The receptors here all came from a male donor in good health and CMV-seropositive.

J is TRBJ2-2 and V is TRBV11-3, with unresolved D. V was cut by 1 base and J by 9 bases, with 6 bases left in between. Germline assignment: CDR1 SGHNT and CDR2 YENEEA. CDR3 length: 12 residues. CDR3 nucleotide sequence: TGTGCCAGCAGCTTAGGAACAAGGGAGCTGTTTTTT. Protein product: CASSLGTRELFF.

DNA of the CDR3: TGTGCCAGCAACCGACAGGGTAATGAAAAACTGTTTTTT. Translating it yields CASNRQGNEKLFF. The genes are TRBV18 and TRBJ1-4; 7 positions match TRBD1. The germline CDR1 and CDR2 sequences are KGHSH and LQKENI. V trimming: 8 bases; J trimming: 4 bases; junction bases outside the gene matches: 4. There are 13 residues in the CDR3. Together with reference TRBV18 and TRBJ1-4, the CDR3 gives the full variable domain: NAGVMQNPRHLVRRRGQEARLRCSPMKGHSHVYWYRQLPEEGLKFMVYLQKENIIDESGMPKERFSAEFPKEGPSILRIQQVVRGDSAAYFCASNRQGNEKLFFGSGTQLSVL.

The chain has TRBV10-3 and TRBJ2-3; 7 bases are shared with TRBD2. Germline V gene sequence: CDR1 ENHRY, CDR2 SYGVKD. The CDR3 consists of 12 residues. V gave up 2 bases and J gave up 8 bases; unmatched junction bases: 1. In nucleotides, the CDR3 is TGTGCCATCAGTGAGGAGCGGGGTACGCAGTATTTT. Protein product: CAISEERGTQYF.

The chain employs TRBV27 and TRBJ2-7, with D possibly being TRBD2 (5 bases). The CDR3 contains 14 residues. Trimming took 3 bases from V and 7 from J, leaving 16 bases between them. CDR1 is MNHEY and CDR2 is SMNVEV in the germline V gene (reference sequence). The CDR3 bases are TGTGCCAGCAGTTTTGGTGCCACCTGGGAGGAGCAGTACTTC. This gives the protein CASSFGATWEEQYF.

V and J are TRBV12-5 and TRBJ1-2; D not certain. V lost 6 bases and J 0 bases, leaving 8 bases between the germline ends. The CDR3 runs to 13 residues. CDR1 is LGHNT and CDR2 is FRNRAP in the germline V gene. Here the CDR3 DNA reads TGTGCTAGTGGCACTATAGCTAACTATGGCTACACCTTC. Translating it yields CASGTIANYGYTF. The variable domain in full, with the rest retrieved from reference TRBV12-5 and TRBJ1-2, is DARVTQTPRHKVTEMGQEVTMRCQPILGHNTVFWYRQTMMQGLELLAYFRNRAPLDDSGMPKDRFSAEMPDATLATLKIQPSEPRDSAVYFCASGTIANYGYTFGSGTRLTVV.

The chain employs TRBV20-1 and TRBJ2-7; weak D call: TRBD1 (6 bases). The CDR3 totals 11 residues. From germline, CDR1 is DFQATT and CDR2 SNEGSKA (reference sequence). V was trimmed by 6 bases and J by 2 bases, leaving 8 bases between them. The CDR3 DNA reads TGCAGTGCCTGGGACACCTACGAGCAGTACTTC. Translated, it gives CSAWDTYEQYF.

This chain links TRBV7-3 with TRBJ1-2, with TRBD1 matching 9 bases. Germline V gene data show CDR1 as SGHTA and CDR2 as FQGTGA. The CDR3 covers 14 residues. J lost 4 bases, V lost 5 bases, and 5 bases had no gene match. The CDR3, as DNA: TGTGCCAGCAGCCCGGACAGGGGCGCCTATGGCTACACCTTC. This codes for CASSPDRGAYGYTF.

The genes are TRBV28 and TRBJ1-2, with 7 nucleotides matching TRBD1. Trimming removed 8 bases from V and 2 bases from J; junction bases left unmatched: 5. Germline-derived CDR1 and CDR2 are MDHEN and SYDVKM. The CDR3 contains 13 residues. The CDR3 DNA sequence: TGTGCCAGCCTACAGGGGTCGAACTATGGCTACACCTTC. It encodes CASLQGSNYGYTF.

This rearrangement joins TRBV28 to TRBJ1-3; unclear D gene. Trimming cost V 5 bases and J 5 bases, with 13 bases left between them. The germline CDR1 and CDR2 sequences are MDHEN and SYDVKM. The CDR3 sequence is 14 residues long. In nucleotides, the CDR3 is TGTGCCAGCAGTACTCTGAGAGGGAGAAACACCATATATTTT. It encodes CASSTLRGRNTIYF.